This T cell receptor (beta chain) was sequenced during a study of cytomegalovirus exposure and HLA in healthy donors. Overall study results and limits: It is likely that the observed cluster of highly shared sequence variants was a sequencing artifact.

The CDR3 runs to 14 residues. Between the trimmed V and J ends, which lost 7 bases and 1 base, there was a span of 13 bases. Germline V gene data show CDR1 as MNHNS and CDR2 as SASEGT. For this clone: Its target is unknown.

The PCR had 60 Vbeta and 13 Jbeta primers. The assay was immunoSEQ multiplex PCR, and TCRdb's table has in-frame clones only and misses some. The sample carries some 190,000 clones, about 88% recorded once. This receptor was taken from a woman in her twenties or thirties in good health and CMV-seronegative. V is TRBV6-1 and J is TRBJ1-1, with D unclear. The specimen was PBMCs. The CDR3 bases are TGTGCCAGCACCCCTTCGGAGAGGAACACTGAAGCTTTCTTT. Residues: CASTPSERNTEAFF.